Below are 32 T cell receptor beta chains sequenced from a single sample in a study of early T cells in non-severe SARS-CoV-2 infection. TCRdb reprocessed the 5' RACE reads via MiXCR and lists one record per CDR3 protein. The sample contains about 110,000 distinct CDR3 sequences, around 10% of which appear only once. The material sequenced was whole blood. All receptors come from an adult who was a healthcare worker with PCR-confirmed SARS-CoV-2 infection or an uninfected control (not recorded which).

CDR3 bases: TGCAGCGTTGTGGTCTCCGGAGGGAACATTCAGTACTTC. It codes for CSVVVSGGNIQYF. This chain uses TRBV29-1 with TRBJ2-4, with D perhaps TRBD2 (6 bases). Germline lookup yields CDR1 SQVTM and CDR2 ANQGSEA. V was pared by 4 bases and J by 7 bases, with 14 bases between. There are 13 residues in the CDR3.

This clonotype was recorded a few times. This chain uses TRBV5-4 with TRBJ2-3, with 7 positions matching TRBD2. J lost 2 bases, V lost 0 bases, and 3 bases had no gene match. The CDR3 contains 15 residues. Per germline, CDR1 SGHNT and CDR2 YYREEE (reference sequence). CDR3 loop: CASSLDGGFTDTQYF. For the CDR3, the DNA is TGTGCCAGCAGCTTGGACGGGGGGTTCACAGATACGCAGTATTTT.

Points on this clonotype: A much larger clone is a single base away; this may be a read error. The V call is TRBV3-1, the J call TRBJ2-5; no reliable D call. Germline CDR1 LGHDT, CDR2 YNNKEL (reference sequence). This CDR3 comprises 12 residues. V lost 0 bases and J lost 5, with 4 bases in between. CDR3 DNA sequence: TGTGCCAGCAGCCAAGAAGGGGAGACCCAGTACTTC. Encoded protein: CASSQEGETQYF.

Only a few counts were recorded for this clonotype. The CDR3 DNA is TGCAGCGTTGTAGCTCGACAGTGGGAAGAGACCCAGTACTTC. This encodes CSVVARQWEETQYF. This chain connects TRBV29-1 to TRBJ2-5; possibly TRBD1 for D (5 bases). Germline CDR1 SQVTM, CDR2 ANQGSEA. V was trimmed by 4 bases and J by 3 bases, leaving 15 bases between them. The CDR3 extends over 14 amino acids.

This clonotype occurred many times. CDR3 protein: CASSVSDGGYTF. CDR3 coding DNA: TGTGCCAGCAGCGTGAGTGATGGCGGCTACACCTTC. V gene TRBV9 combines with J gene TRBJ1-2; D uncertain. Looked up from germline, CDR1 is SGDLS and CDR2 is YYNGEE. V lost 2 bases to trimming and J lost 8 bases, with 10 bases between them. CDR3 length: 12 residues.

The rearrangement links TRBV10-3 to TRBJ2-7; D unclear. The CDR3 runs to 11 residues. Per the germline V gene, CDR1 is ENHRY and CDR2 is SYGVKD. V was clipped by 6 bases and J by 1 base, with 4 bases between them. The CDR3 loop reads CAIRGSYEQYF. CDR3 DNA: TGTGCCATCAGGGGATCCTACGAGCAGTACTTC.

This clonotype came up many times. V usage is TRBV27 and J usage is TRBJ2-5; TRBD1 matches 8 bases. V lost 10 bases, J lost 4 bases, and 8 bases stayed unmatched. There are 13 residues in the CDR3. Germline V CDR1 and CDR2: MNHEY, SMNVEV (reference sequence). The DNA of the CDR3 is TGTGCCACCCGAGGACAGGGCACAGAGACCCAGTACTTC. Protein: CATRGQGTETQYF.

This clonotype was counted between two and nine times. The CDR3 nucleotides read TGTGCCAGCAGTCAACAGGGGGCCGGGGAAAAACTGTTTTTT. It encodes CASSQQGAGEKLFF. The rearrangement joins TRBV28 to TRBJ1-4, with TRBD1 matching over 9 bases. The CDR3 runs 14 residues. Per germline, CDR1 MDHEN and CDR2 SYDVKM. V dropped 5 bases and J dropped 8; count of bases not matched to a gene: 6.

This clonotype came up a few times. The chain uses TRBV10-3 and TRBJ2-3, with 9 bases lining up with TRBD2. The length of the CDR3 is 15 residues. The germline CDR1 and CDR2 sequences are ENHRY and SYGVKD. J lost 2 bases, V lost 6 bases, and 6 bases had no gene match. The CDR3 spells CAIRALAGSTDTQYF. The CDR3 region has the DNA TGTGCCATCAGGGCCCTAGCGGGGTCCACAGATACGCAGTATTTT.

Ten or more counts support this clonotype. CDR3 residues: CASSQEVAGGPVSRIQYF. The CDR3 DNA reads as TGTGCCAGCAGCCAAGAGGTAGCGGGGGGGCCTGTTTCCCGCATTCAGTACTTC. This chain uses TRBV4-2 with TRBJ2-4; TRBD2 matches 11 bases. The CDR3 loop spans 18 amino acids. J was trimmed by 9 bases and V by 0 bases; bases with no gene match: 13. CDR1 is LGHNA, CDR2 YNFKEQ, per germline.

This clonotype was counted many times. This chain connects TRBV6-2 or TRBV6-3 to TRBJ2-1, with 14 positions matching TRBD2. The CDR3 loop spans 16 amino acids. CDR1 and CDR2 from the germline V gene are MNHEY and SVGEGT. J lost 7 bases, V lost 0 bases, and 2 bases had no gene match. This chain's CDR3 is CASSYSGTSGRNEQFF. DNA for the CDR3: TGTGCCAGCAGTTACTCCGGGACTAGCGGGAGAAATGAGCAGTTCTTC.

The V and J genes are TRBV18 and TRBJ2-3; 12 bases are a match to TRBD2. With V trimmed by 3 bases and J by 2 bases, 3 bases remained unmatched. Germline CDR1 is KGHSH and CDR2 is LQKENI. The CDR3 consists of 16 residues. The CDR3 DNA reads as TGTGCCAGCTCACCTAGACTAGCGGGGGCCACAGATACGCAGTATTTT. Amino acids: CASSPRLAGATDTQYF.

The chain links TRBV7-9 to TRBJ1-3; D uncertain. The CDR3 loop spans 14 amino acids. V was clipped by 6 bases and J by 0 bases, with 9 bases between them. Germline CDR1 and CDR2: SEHNR and FQNEAQ (reference sequence). Written as DNA, the CDR3 is TGTGCCAGCAGTTCCTTTACCTCTGGAAACACCATATATTTT. It translates to CASSSFTSGNTIYF.

This chain links TRBV4-1 with TRBJ2-7, with a weak D call TRBD1 (5 bases). Germline assignment: CDR1 MGHRA and CDR2 YSYEKL. The CDR3 consists of 14 residues. The V and J ends lost 3 bases and 4 bases respectively, with 13 bases between them. The CDR3 reads CASSHGQGEYEQYF. The CDR3 coding sequence is TGCGCCAGCAGCCATGGCCAGGGTGAATACGAGCAGTACTTC.

The table lists this clonotype with many counts. V usage is TRBV24-1 and J usage is TRBJ2-7; TRBD1 might be the D (5 bases). The CDR3 runs 15 residues. V lost 2 bases, J lost 5 bases, and 15 bases lay in between. Germline lookup yields CDR1 KGHDR and CDR2 SFDVKD. The DNA of the CDR3 is TGTGCCACCAGTGATTCCCAGGGTAGAGGCAACGAGCAGTACTTC. This codes for CATSDSQGRGNEQYF.

The sample holds many counts of this clonotype. V gene TRBV29-1 combines with J gene TRBJ1-4, with D maybe TRBD1 (5 bases). Per germline, CDR1 SQVTM and CDR2 ANQGSEA. The CDR3 has 14 residues. Between the trimmed V and J ends, which lost 4 bases and 5 bases, there was a span of 14 bases. The CDR3: CSVGAGRGNEKLFF. The CDR3 nucleotides read TGCAGCGTTGGAGCGGGACGGGGAAATGAAAAACTGTTTTTT.

The V call is TRBV7-8, the J call TRBJ1-2, with 8 nucleotides matching TRBD1. The CDR3 runs 14 residues. The trim removed 7 bases at V and 2 bases at J, leaving 6 bases unmatched. Germline values: CDR1 SGHVS, CDR2 FQNEAQ. CDR3 in DNA: TGTGCCAGCACCGAGGACAGGGCGAACTATGGCTACACCTTC. This codes for CASTEDRANYGYTF.

This clonotype was seen a few times. This chain joins TRBV28 and TRBJ2-2, with D possibly being TRBD1 or TRBD2 (5 bases each). The CDR3 runs 17 residues. Trimming removed 6 bases at V and 1 base at J, with 18 bases between. Germline CDR1 and CDR2: MDHEN and SYDVKM. CDR3 amino acids: CASRTTSGTVNTGELFF. CDR3 nucleotide sequence: TGTGCCAGCAGAACTACCTCCGGGACGGTGAACACCGGGGAGCTGTTTTTT.

Many counts were recorded for this clonotype. The chain carries TRBV18 and TRBJ1-2, with D possibly TRBD1 on 5 matching bases. Trimming cost V 2 bases and J 7 bases, with 11 bases left between them. Germline V gene lookup returns CDR1 KGHSH and CDR2 LQKENI. CDR3 length equals 13 residues. The CDR3 bases are TGTGCCAGCTCACCAGAGACAGTATTTGGCTACACCTTC. The encoded protein is CASSPETVFGYTF.

This clonotype has ten or more counts. V and J are TRBV19 and TRBJ2-1, with no clear D. There are 13 residues in the CDR3. Germline V CDR1 and CDR2: LNHDA, SQIVND (reference sequence). V was pared by 3 bases and J by 9 bases, with 12 bases between. CDR3 bases: TGTGCCAGTAGTATGAGGTCGGCGGTTGAGCAGTTCTTC. Amino acid sequence: CASSMRSAVEQFF.

This clonotype was counted ten times or more. The rearrangement joins TRBV18 to TRBJ2-7; unclear D gene. This CDR3 region has 13 residues. V was trimmed by 2 bases and J by 0 bases, leaving 5 bases between them. CDR1 and CDR2 (germline): KGHSH, LQKENI. The CDR3, as DNA: TGTGCCAGCTCACCAACAGACTCCTACGAGCAGTACTTC. Its translation: CASSPTDSYEQYF.

This clonotype was detected many times. The V and J genes are TRBV9 and TRBJ1-1; TRBD1 might be the D (5 bases). The CDR3 spans 17 residues. The ends were cut back, 0 bases at V and 0 bases at J, with 15 bases in the middle. Germline V gene data show CDR1 as SGDLS and CDR2 as YYNGEE. The CDR3 bases are TGTGCCAGCAGCGTAGGGAAGGGACGGGAGCTGAACACTGAAGCTTTCTTT. This codes for CASSVGKGRELNTEAFF.

J is TRBJ1-5 and V is TRBV20-1; D remains ambiguous. V was cut by 0 bases and J by 1 base, with 7 bases left in between. The CDR3 totals 14 residues. Germline CDR1 DFQATT, CDR2 SNEGSKA (reference sequence). CDR3 in amino acids: CSARDTVSNQPQHF. CDR3 nucleotide sequence: TGCAGTGCTAGAGATACAGTGAGCAATCAGCCCCAGCATTTT.

This clonotype was seen a few times. The rearrangement links TRBV14 to TRBJ1-1, with a possible D match to TRBD1 (6 bases). This CDR3 has 17 amino acids. V lost 0 bases and J 4 bases, leaving 18 bases between the germline ends. CDR1 and CDR2 (germline): SGHDN, FVKESK. The chain's CDR3 is CASSQESGTGRTTEAFF. CDR3 nucleotide sequence: TGTGCCAGCAGCCAAGAGTCGGGAACAGGGCGGACCACTGAAGCTTTCTTT.

This clonotype was seen only a few times. V usage is TRBV5-4 and J usage is TRBJ2-7, with 7 nucleotides matching TRBD2. V lost 3 bases and J lost 3; bases outside the gene matches: 9. This CDR3 comprises 15 residues. In germline, CDR1 is SGHNT, CDR2 YYREEE (reference sequence). The CDR3 DNA reads as TGTGCCAGCAGCTCGGCTAGCGGAGAGTTCTACGAGCAGTACTTC. This encodes CASSSASGEFYEQYF.

This chain joins TRBV13 and TRBJ1-2, with D hard to call. The length of the CDR3 is 14 residues. The germline V gene encodes CDR1 PRHDT and CDR2 FYEKMQ (reference sequence). With 0 bases removed from V and 4 bases from J, the gap between germline ends came to 9 bases. CDR3 protein: CASSLGLQVYGYTF. The CDR3 DNA sequence: TGTGCCAGCAGCTTAGGCCTCCAGGTCTATGGCTACACCTTC. Drawing the rest from reference TRBV13 and TRBJ1-2, the complete variable domain is AAGVIQSPRHLIKEKRETATLKCYPIPRHDTVYWYQQGPGQDPQFLISFYEKMQSDKGSIPDRFSAQQFSDYHSELNMSSLELGDSALYFCASSLGLQVYGYTFGSGTRLTVV.

The chain uses TRBV18 and TRBJ2-7, with 8 bases aligning to TRBD2. V lost 2 bases and J lost 7; bases outside the gene matches: 4. Germline V gene lookup returns CDR1 KGHSH and CDR2 LQKENI. This CDR3 region has 13 residues. CDR3 coding DNA: TGTGCCAGCTCACCAACCGGGAGGGGGGAGCAGTACTTC. Translated, it gives CASSPTGRGEQYF.

Many counts were recorded for this clonotype. The chain is built from TRBV6-5 and TRBJ2-4; D unresolved. V was pared by 2 bases and J by 0 bases, with 8 bases between. This CDR3 has 15 residues. Germline CDR1 is MNHEY and CDR2 is SVGAGI. For the CDR3, the DNA is TGTGCCAGCAGTTACGACGGATTAGCCAAAAACATTCAGTACTTC. Residues: CASSYDGLAKNIQYF.

This clonotype was counted between two and nine times. The chain couples TRBV28 to TRBJ1-1, with no clear D. CDR1 MDHEN and CDR2 SYDVKM come from the germline V gene. Trimming took off 3 bases at V and 0 bases at J, with 11 bases between the two ends. This CDR3 spans 15 amino acids. CDR3 DNA sequence: TGTGCCAGCAGTTTGGGCACGGGATTGAACACTGAAGCTTTCTTT. This gives the protein CASSLGTGLNTEAFF.

This clonotype was detected ten times or more. The chain combines TRBV10-1 with TRBJ2-1; 8 bases fit TRBD2. CDR3 size: 14 residues. CDR1 and CDR2 (germline): WNHNN, SYGVQD (reference sequence). Trimming cost V 4 bases and J 9 bases; bases outside gene matches: 8. For the CDR3, the DNA is TGCGCCAGCAGTGCCCGGGGACTAGGCGTTGAGCAGTTCTTC. It translates to CASSARGLGVEQFF.

This clonotype was seen ten or more times. This rearrangement joins TRBV20-1 to TRBJ2-3, with 11 bases that match TRBD2. From germline, CDR1 is DFQATT and CDR2 SNEGSKA (reference sequence). V dropped 6 bases and J dropped 5; count of bases not matched to a gene: 13. The CDR3 is 16 amino acids. The DNA for the CDR3 is TGCAGTGCCGCCAGCCTTAGCGGGAGGGCCGGAGATACGCAGTATTTT. Protein product: CSAASLSGRAGDTQYF.

This clonotype was counted a few times. V is TRBV28 and J is TRBJ1-2, with no clear D. Germline CDR1 MDHEN, CDR2 SYDVKM. CDR3 length: 13 amino acids. V dropped 3 bases and J dropped 11 bases, with 16 bases sitting between them. The CDR3 nucleotides are TGTGCCAGCAGTTTGCCTCCCGGCGGACCATACACCTTC. Its translation is CASSLPPGGPYTF.